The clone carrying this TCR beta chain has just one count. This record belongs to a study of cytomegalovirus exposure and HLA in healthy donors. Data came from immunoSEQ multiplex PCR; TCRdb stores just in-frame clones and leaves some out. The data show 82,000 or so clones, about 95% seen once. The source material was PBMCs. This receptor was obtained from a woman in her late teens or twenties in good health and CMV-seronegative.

The CDR3 coding sequence is TGTGCCAGCAGCTTGGACAGGAACTATGGCTACACCTTC. It codes for CASSLDRNYGYTF. The chain employs TRBV5-4 and TRBJ1-2; TRBD1 is a possible D gene (5 bases). Trimming removed 0 bases from V and 2 bases from J, with 5 bases in between. Germline-derived CDR1 and CDR2 are SGHNT and YYREEE (reference sequence). The CDR3 is 13 amino acids. The variable domain in full, with the rest retrieved from reference TRBV5-4 and TRBJ1-2, is ETGVTQSPTHLIKTRGQQVTLRCSSQSGHNTVSWYQQALGQGPQFIFQYYREEENGRGNFPPRFSGLQFPNYSSELNVNALELDDSALYLCASSLDRNYGYTFGSGTRLTVV.